Presented here are 22 T cell receptor beta chains from one specimen sequenced in a study of cytomegalovirus exposure and HLA in healthy donors. The PCR used 60 Vbeta and 13 Jbeta primers. TCRdb's table, derived via immunoSEQ multiplex PCR, lists solely in-frame clones and lacks some. Here the sample spans about 160,000 clones, over 70% being singletons. The sequencing input was PBMCs. The receptor source for this set is a woman aged 40 to 50 in good health and CMV-seropositive.

The chain employs TRBV4-1 and TRBJ1-1; D might be TRBD1 (5 bases). Deletions cut 2 bases from V and 1 base from J, with 8 bases between. The CDR3 is 14 amino acids. In germline, CDR1 is MGHRA, CDR2 YSYEKL. DNA for the CDR3: TGCGCCAGCAGCCAATTTAGGGGGAACACTGAAGCTTTCTTT. It translates to CASSQFRGNTEAFF.

The V and J genes are TRBV5-1 and TRBJ2-3; 8 nucleotides match TRBD2. Germline-derived CDR1 and CDR2 are SGHRS and YFSETQ. V was clipped by 4 bases and J by 2 bases; unmatched bases: 12. The CDR3 sequence is 17 residues long. The CDR3 coding sequence is TGCGCCAGCAGCGGGCGGGGGGTGATCCCGCTCACAGATACGCAGTATTTT. Translating it yields CASSGRGVIPLTDTQYF. Full variable domain (outside the CDR3, taken from reference TRBV5-1 and TRBJ2-3): KAGVTQTPRYLIKTRGQQVTLSCSPISGHRSVSWYQQTPGQGLQFLFEYFSETQRNKGNFPGRFSGRQFSNSRSEMNVSTLELGDSALYLCASSGRGVIPLTDTQYFGPGTRLTVL.

The chain has TRBV11-2 and TRBJ2-2; 7 bases agree with TRBD2. Germline lookup yields CDR1 SGHAT and CDR2 FQNNGV. J lost 4 bases, V lost 1 base, and 6 bases had no gene match. There are 16 residues in the CDR3. CDR3 protein: CASSLVGSGGTGELFF. As DNA, the CDR3 is TGTGCCAGCAGCTTAGTGGGGTCGGGGGGCACCGGGGAGCTGTTTTTT.

The rearrangement links TRBV20-1 to TRBJ1-1; weak D call: TRBD1 (5 bases). Germline CDR1 reads DFQATT; CDR2 reads SNEGSKA (reference sequence). The CDR3 runs to 11 residues. Trimming shortened V by 5 bases and J by 7 bases, and 11 bases separated the two germline ends. CDR3 sequence (DNA): TGCAGTGCTCAGGCGGGGGGTGAAGCTTTCTTT. Amino acids: CSAQAGGEAFF.

Note on this clone: The DNA is omitted, as the CDR3 cannot be located on it reliably, and the CDR3 follows TCRdb's listing. CDR3 in amino acids: CASSSVRGRTHGYTF. J is TRBJ1-2 and V is TRBV19. The CDR3 numbers 15 amino acids, ends counted. Per the germline V gene, CDR1 is LNHDA and CDR2 is SQIVND (reference sequence).

J is TRBJ1-1 and V is TRBV6-6, with D unresolved. The CDR3 spans 14 residues. The germline V and J ends were trimmed by 6 bases and 5 bases, with 16 bases remaining between them. The germline V gene encodes CDR1 MNHNY and CDR2 SVGAGI (reference sequence). CDR3 sequence: CASSRLSSKTEAFF. CDR3 nucleotide sequence: TGTGCCAGCAGCCGATTAAGTTCTAAGACTGAAGCTTTCTTT.

The chain is built from TRBV7-2 and TRBJ1-6, with D unclear. Germline V gene data show CDR1 as SGHTA and CDR2 as FQGNSA. The V and J ends lost 1 base and 7 bases respectively, with 17 bases between them. The CDR3 contains 17 residues. The CDR3 spells CASSLVPAGLGNSPLHF. The CDR3 DNA is TGTGCCAGCAGCTTAGTTCCTGCAGGCCTTGGGAATTCACCCCTCCACTTT.

This clone was detected only once. This chain uses TRBV18 with TRBJ1-1, with TRBD1 as a possible D gene (5 bases). Deletions cut 5 bases from V and 1 base from J, with 11 bases between. Germline V CDR1 and CDR2: KGHSH, LQKENI. The CDR3 consists of 14 residues. The CDR3 bases are TGTGCCAGCTCATTCCCGACAGAGAACACTGAAGCTTTCTTT. Protein: CASSFPTENTEAFF.

A few counts support this clone. V is TRBV27 and J is TRBJ1-1; 9 bases are a match to TRBD1. After removal of 0 bases from V and 3 bases from J, the junction contained 2 bases not matched to a gene. Per germline, CDR1 MNHEY and CDR2 SMNVEV (reference sequence). CDR3 length equals 15 residues. CDR3 coding DNA: TGTGCCAGCAGTTTATCCGACAGGGGGGACACTGAAGCTTTCTTT. It codes for CASSLSDRGDTEAFF.

The chain has TRBV5-4 and TRBJ2-2, with D perhaps TRBD1 (5 bases). CDR3 length: 14 residues. Deletions cut 1 base from V and 6 bases from J, with 10 bases between. The germline V gene encodes CDR1 SGHNT and CDR2 YYREEE (reference sequence). CDR3 nucleotides: TGTGCCAGCAGCTTGCAGGGTATCTCCGGGGAGCTGTTTTTT. It encodes CASSLQGISGELFF.

Comment on this clone: The germline gene is not matched at one end of the junction; a read error may be the cause. V gene TRBV7-7 combines with J gene TRBJ2-3; the match to TRBD1 covers 9 bases. CDR1 is SSHAT and CDR2 is FNYEAQ in the germline V gene (reference sequence). CDR3 length: 16 amino acids. As DNA, the CDR3 is TGTGCTAGCAGCTTAGCCCCCGGACAGGGGCCAGATACGCAGTATTTT. It specifies CASSLAPGQGPDTQYF.

The chain uses TRBV7-9 and TRBJ2-1, with 13 bases aligning to TRBD2. The germline gives CDR1 SEHNR, CDR2 FQNEAQ (reference sequence). J was trimmed by 2 bases and V by 4 bases; bases with no gene match: 11. The CDR3 covers 19 residues. The CDR3 here is CASSSRTSGGPLAYNEQFF. CDR3 in DNA: TGTGCCAGCAGCTCTCGGACTAGCGGGGGACCCCTAGCCTACAATGAGCAGTTCTTC.

The V gene is TRBV27, the J gene TRBJ2-7; D is possibly TRBD2 (5 bases). V lost 2 bases and J lost 3, with 14 bases in between. Per the germline V gene, CDR1 is MNHEY and CDR2 is SMNVEV (reference sequence). The CDR3 covers 15 residues. The CDR3 region is CASSLTPGNRYEQYF. The CDR3 DNA reads TGTGCCAGCAGTTTAACCCCCGGGAACCGCTACGAGCAGTACTTC.

The rearrangement joins TRBV13 to TRBJ1-4, with D hard to call. CDR3 length: 15 amino acids. Trimming took 5 bases from V and 0 from J, leaving 10 bases between them. Germline V gene sequence: CDR1 PRHDT, CDR2 FYEKMQ (reference sequence). The CDR3 DNA follows: TGTGCCAGCAGCATAAGAGCTACAACTAATGAAAAACTGTTTTTT. Protein: CASSIRATTNEKLFF.

The chain has TRBV30 and TRBJ1-2; no clear D. The CDR3 covers 12 residues. CDR1 is GTSNPN and CDR2 is SVGIG in the germline V gene (reference sequence). The V end lost 4 bases, the J end lost 8 bases, and 14 bases lay between the germline ends. This CDR3 is CAWTAGGAGYTF. The DNA of the CDR3 is TGTGCCTGGACGGCGGGAGGAGCGGGCTACACCTTC. The complete variable domain, with remaining parts taken from reference TRBV30 and TRBJ1-2, reads SQTIHQWPATLVQPVGSPLSLECTVEGTSNPNLYWYRQAAGRGLQLLFYSVGIGQISSEVPQNLSASRPQDRQFILSSKKLLLSDSGFYLCAWTAGGAGYTFGSGTRLTVV.

The chain recombines TRBV7-3 with TRBJ2-2; D perhaps matches TRBD2 (7 bases). This CDR3 comprises 16 residues. CDR1 and CDR2 (germline): SGHTA, FQGTGA. Trimming removed 5 bases from V and 1 base from J, with 14 bases in between. The CDR3 DNA reads TGTGCCAGCAGCCCCGAGGGGGGGCAGAACACCGGGGAGCTGTTTTTT. Translating gives CASSPEGGQNTGELFF.

This clone was counted between two and nine times. This chain joins TRBV28 and TRBJ1-2, with a tentative D call TRBD1 (5 bases). Germline assignment: CDR1 MDHEN and CDR2 SYDVKM. V lost 6 bases, J lost 3 bases, and 11 bases lay in between. The CDR3 consists of 13 residues. CDR3 DNA sequence: TGTGCCAGCAGGACAACAGGTGACTATGGCTACACCTTC. Protein product: CASRTTGDYGYTF.

This chain links TRBV7-6 with TRBJ1-2; D is unresolved. The CDR3 is 12 amino acids. Germline assignment: CDR1 SGHVS and CDR2 FNYEAQ. The V end was cut by 1 base, the J end by 7 bases, with 7 bases between. CDR3: CASSLDGRGYTF. Here the CDR3 DNA reads TGTGCCAGCAGCTTAGATGGCCGTGGCTACACCTTC.

This sequence joins TRBV15 and TRBJ1-2, with a possible D match to TRBD1 (5 bases). CDR1 is LNHNV, CDR2 YYDKDF, per germline (reference sequence). Deletions cut 0 bases from V and 3 bases from J, with 14 bases between. This CDR3 is built from 16 residues. As DNA, the CDR3 is TGTGCCACCAGCAGAGATCCGGGGGGTAGGGACTATGGCTACACCTTC. It is translated as CATSRDPGGRDYGYTF.

On this clone: This sample also contains other DNA sequences that code for the same CDR3. The chain links TRBV5-1 to TRBJ1-1; 9 positions match TRBD1. The CDR3 has 13 amino acids. In germline, CDR1 is SGHRS, CDR2 YFSETQ. The V and J ends lost 7 bases and 3 bases, in that order; junction bases with no gene match: 4. CDR3 sequence reads: CASSRQGDTEAFF. The CDR3 region has the DNA TGCGCCAGCTCACGACAGGGGGACACTGAAGCTTTCTTT.

The chain combines TRBV5-1 with TRBJ2-7; 10 bases are a match to TRBD1. The CDR3 runs 15 residues. Germline V CDR1 and CDR2: SGHRS, YFSETQ. The J segment lost 3 bases and the V segment lost 5 bases, leaving 8 bases of the junction unmatched. CDR3 nucleotides: TGCGCCAGCAGGTCTGGACAGGGGGGGGACTACGAGCAGTACTTC. This codes for CASRSGQGGDYEQYF.

This chain connects TRBV9 to TRBJ1-4; 7 bases are shared with TRBD1. The CDR3 loop spans 15 amino acids. V was clipped by 0 bases and J by 8 bases; unmatched bases: 7. In germline, CDR1 is SGDLS, CDR2 YYNGEE. This CDR3 reads CASSVAGGMSEKLFF. The CDR3 bases are TGTGCCAGCAGCGTAGCAGGGGGTATGAGCGAAAAACTGTTTTTT.